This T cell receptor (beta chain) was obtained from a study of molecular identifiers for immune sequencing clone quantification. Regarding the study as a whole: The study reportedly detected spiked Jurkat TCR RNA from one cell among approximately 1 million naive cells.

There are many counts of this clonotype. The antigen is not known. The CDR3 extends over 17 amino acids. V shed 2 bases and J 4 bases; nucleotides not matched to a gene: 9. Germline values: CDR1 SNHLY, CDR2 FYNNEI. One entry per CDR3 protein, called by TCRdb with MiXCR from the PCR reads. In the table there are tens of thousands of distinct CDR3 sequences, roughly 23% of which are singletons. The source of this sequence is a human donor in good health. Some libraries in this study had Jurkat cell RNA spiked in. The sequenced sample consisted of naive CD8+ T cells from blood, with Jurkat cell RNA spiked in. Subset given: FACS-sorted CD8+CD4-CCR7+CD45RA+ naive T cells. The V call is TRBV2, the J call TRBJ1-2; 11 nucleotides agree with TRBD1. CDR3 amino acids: CASSETPGTGGIYGYTF. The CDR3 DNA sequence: TGTGCCAGCAGTGAAACCCCAGGGACAGGGGGAATCTATGGCTACACCTTC.